A selection of T cell receptor beta chains follows, all from one sample in a study of lymphopenia after photon versus proton radiotherapy. The method was immunoSEQ multiplex PCR; TCRdb's version includes in-frame clones alone and lacks a portion of them. The table shows roughly 150,000 clones, with roughly nine tenths occurring only once. The specimen was peripheral blood, collected from a patient treated with photon-based radiotherapy. These TCRs come from a man in his fifties or sixties with gastric cancer. Both conserved end residues are part of each CDR3. Each record gives: clone size, J gene, V gene, D gene, CDR3 DNA, CDR3 protein. A D gene is named only where the DNA matches it firmly. Clone sizes are given selectively: once, few, many, or a class where the clone is expanded.

.	TRBJ2-1	TRBV10-3	.	TGTGCCATCATGCGGGACAATGAGCAGTTCTTC	CAIMRDNEQFF
.	TRBJ2-5	TRBV7-2	.	TGTGCCAGCAGCTTTTTCCTCCAAGAGACCCAGTACTTC	CASSFFLQETQYF
.	TRBJ2-5	TRBV28	TRBD1	TGTGCCAGCAGTGGGGACAGGGGGCGAGGAGAGACCCAGTACTTC	CASSGDRGRGETQYF
.	TRBJ1-1	TRBV7-9	.	TGTGCCAGCAGCTTCCCTGCAGGCACTGAAGCTTTCTTT	CASSFPAGTEAFF
.	TRBJ2-1	TRBV18	TRBD2	TGTGCCAGCTCACCCAGACTAGCGGGATACAATGAGCAGTTCTTC	CASSPRLAGYNEQFF
.	TRBJ2-3	TRBV7-9	.	TGTGCCAGCAGCGCCAGCACAGATACGCAGTATTTT	CASSASTDTQYF
.	TRBJ2-2	TRBV5-1	.	TGCGCCAGCAGCTTCAGGGGGAACACCGGGGAGCTGTTTTTT	CASSFRGNTGELFF
.	TRBJ2-1	TRBV28	TRBD2	TGTGCCAGCAGTTTATTGCGGACTAGCGGCTACAATGAGCAGTTCTTC	CASSLLRTSGYNEQFF
.	TRBJ2-3	TRBV9	.	TGTGCCAGCAGCGTAGGCCTAGGAAGCACAGATACGCAGTATTTT	CASSVGLGSTDTQYF
.	TRBJ2-5	TRBV6-5	TRBD2	TGTGCCAGCAGTTATCTAGCGGCCGGAGAGACCCAGTACTTC	CASSYLAAGETQYF
once	TRBJ2-7	TRBV7-3	.	TGTGCCAGCAGCCCCCCCTTTCTATACGAGCAGTACTTC	CASSPPFLYEQYF
.	TRBJ1-2	TRBV6-5	TRBD1	TGTGCCAGCAGGACCCCGGGACAGAATAACTATGGCTACACCTTC	CASRTPGQNNYGYTF
.	TRBJ2-3	TRBV7-3	.	TGTGCCAGCAGCTTAAACGAGGCAGATACGCAGTATTTT	CASSLNEADTQYF
.	TRBJ1-5	TRBV27	TRBD1	TGTGCCAGCAGTGCGGACAGGGGAGGTCAGCCCCAGCATTTT	CASSADRGGQPQHF
once	TRBJ2-5	TRBV14	TRBD2	TGTGCCAGCAGCCAAGCTTCTAGCGGGAGGTTCCAAGAGACCCAGTACTTC	CASSQASSGRFQETQYF
.	TRBJ2-7	TRBV28	TRBD2	TGTGCCAGCAGTTTATCTAGCGGGAGAGTAAACGAGCAGTACTTC	CASSLSSGRVNEQYF
once	TRBJ2-1	TRBV5-1	TRBD2	TGCGCCAGCAGCAGGGGGACTAGCGGGAGGGAATACAATGAGCAGTTCTTC	CASSRGTSGREYNEQFF
.	TRBJ1-2	TRBV7-2	TRBD1	TGTGCCAGCAGAACCGGGACAGGGGGCCTACCGGGCGGCTACACCTTC	CASRTGTGGLPGGYTF
few	TRBJ1-1	TRBV18	TRBD1	TGTGCCAGCTCCCTGCGACAGGGGAGCCTGAACACTGAAGCTTTCTTT	CASSLRQGSLNTEAFF
.	TRBJ1-2	TRBV6-5	.	TGTGCCAGCAGGGAGGCGGCTATGGACTATGGCTACACCTTC	CASREAAMDYGYTF